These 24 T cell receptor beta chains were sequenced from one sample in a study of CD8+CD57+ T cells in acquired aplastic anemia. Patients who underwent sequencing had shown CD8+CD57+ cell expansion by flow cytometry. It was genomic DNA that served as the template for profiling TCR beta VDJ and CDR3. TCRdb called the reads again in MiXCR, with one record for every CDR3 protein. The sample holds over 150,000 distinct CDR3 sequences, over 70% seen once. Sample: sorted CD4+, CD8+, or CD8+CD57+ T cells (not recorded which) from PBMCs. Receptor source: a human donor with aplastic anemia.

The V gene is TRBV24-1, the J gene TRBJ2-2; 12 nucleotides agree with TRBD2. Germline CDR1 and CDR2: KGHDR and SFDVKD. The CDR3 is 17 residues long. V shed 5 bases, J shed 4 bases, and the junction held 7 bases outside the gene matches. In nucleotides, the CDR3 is TGTGCCACCAGTGTGACTAGCGGGGGACTCCTCACCGGGGAGCTGTTTTTT. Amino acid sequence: CATSVTSGGLLTGELFF.

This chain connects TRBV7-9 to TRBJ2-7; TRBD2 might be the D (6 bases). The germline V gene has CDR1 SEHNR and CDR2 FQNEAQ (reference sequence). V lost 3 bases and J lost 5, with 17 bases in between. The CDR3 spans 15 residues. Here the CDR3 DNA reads TGTGCCAGCAGCTTTCACGGGGGAAAGGCGAACGAGCAGTACTTC. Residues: CASSFHGGKANEQYF.

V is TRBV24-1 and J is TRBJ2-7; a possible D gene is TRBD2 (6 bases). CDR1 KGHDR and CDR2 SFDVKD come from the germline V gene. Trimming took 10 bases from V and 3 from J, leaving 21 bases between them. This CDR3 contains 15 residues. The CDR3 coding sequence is TGTGCCACGCCCCTAGTCTTGGGGGACTTCTACGAGCAGTACTTC. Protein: CATPLVLGDFYEQYF.

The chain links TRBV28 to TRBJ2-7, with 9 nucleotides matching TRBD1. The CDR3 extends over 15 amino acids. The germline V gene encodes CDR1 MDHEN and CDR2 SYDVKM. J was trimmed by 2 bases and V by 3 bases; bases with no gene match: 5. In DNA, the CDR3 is TGTGCCAGCAGTTTCAGGGACAGGGCCACCTACGAGCAGTACTTC. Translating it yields CASSFRDRATYEQYF.

CDR3 nucleotide sequence: TGTGCCAGCAGTGAGAGGACAGCAAACAATGAGCAGTTCTTC. This sequence encodes CASSERTANNEQFF. The rearrangement joins TRBV2 to TRBJ2-1; weak D call: TRBD1 (6 bases). The CDR3 consists of 14 residues. Germline V gene lookup returns CDR1 SNHLY and CDR2 FYNNEI. Trimming took 3 bases from V and 5 from J, leaving 11 bases between them.

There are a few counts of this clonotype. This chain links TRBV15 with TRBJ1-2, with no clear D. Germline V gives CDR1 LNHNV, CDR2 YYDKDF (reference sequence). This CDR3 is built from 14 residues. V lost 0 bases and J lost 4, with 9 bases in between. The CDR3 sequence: CATSRDQLIYGYTF. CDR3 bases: TGTGCCACCAGCAGAGACCAACTGATCTATGGCTACACCTTC. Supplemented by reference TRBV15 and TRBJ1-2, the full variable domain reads DAMVIQNPRYQVTQFGKPVTLSCSQTLNHNVMYWYQQKSSQAPKLLFHYYDKDFNNEADTPDNFQSRRPNTSFCFLDIRSPGLGDTAMYLCATSRDQLIYGYTFGSGTRLTVV.

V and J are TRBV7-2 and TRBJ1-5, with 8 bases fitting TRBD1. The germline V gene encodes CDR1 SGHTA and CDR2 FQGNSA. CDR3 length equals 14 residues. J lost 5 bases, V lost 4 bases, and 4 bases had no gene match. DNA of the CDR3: TGTGCCAGCAGCTCCCGGACAGGGCATCAGCCCCAGCATTTT. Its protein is CASSSRTGHQPQHF. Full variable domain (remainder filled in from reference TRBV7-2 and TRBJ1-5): GAGVSQSPSNKVTEKGKDVELRCDPISGHTALYWYRQSLGQGLEFLIYFQGNSAPDKSGLPSDRFSAERTGGSVSTLTIQRTQQEDSAVYLCASSSRTGHQPQHFGDGTRLSIL.

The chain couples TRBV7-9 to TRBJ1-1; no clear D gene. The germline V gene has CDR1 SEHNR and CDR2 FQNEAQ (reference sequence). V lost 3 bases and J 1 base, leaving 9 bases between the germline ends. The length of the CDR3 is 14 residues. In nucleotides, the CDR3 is TGTGCCAGCAGCTTGTCCGAGGGGAACACTGAAGCTTTCTTT. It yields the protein CASSLSEGNTEAFF.

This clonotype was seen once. In nucleotides, the CDR3 is TGTGCCAGCAGCCCCGGGACCCTCCCAACGGAAGGTACGCAGTATTTT. Translated: CASSPGTLPTEGTQYF. The chain employs TRBV7-2 and TRBJ2-3; tentatively, D is TRBD1 or TRBD2 (5 bases each). V lost 5 bases and J 8 bases, leaving 23 bases between the germline ends. Per germline, CDR1 SGHTA and CDR2 FQGNSA. The CDR3 sequence is 16 residues long.

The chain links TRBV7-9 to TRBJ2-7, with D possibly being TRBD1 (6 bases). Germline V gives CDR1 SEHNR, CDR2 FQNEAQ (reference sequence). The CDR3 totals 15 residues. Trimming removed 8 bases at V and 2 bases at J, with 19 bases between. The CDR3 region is CASSPRRDTAYEQYF. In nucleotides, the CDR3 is TGTGCCAGCTCACCACGCCGGGACACTGCCTACGAGCAGTACTTC. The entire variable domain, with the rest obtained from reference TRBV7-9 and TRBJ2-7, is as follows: DTGVSQNPRHKITKRGQNVTFRCDPISEHNRLYWYRQTLGQGPEFLTYFQNEAQLEKSRLLSDRFSAERPKGSFSTLEIQRTEQGDSAMYLCASSPRRDTAYEQYFGPGTRLTVT.

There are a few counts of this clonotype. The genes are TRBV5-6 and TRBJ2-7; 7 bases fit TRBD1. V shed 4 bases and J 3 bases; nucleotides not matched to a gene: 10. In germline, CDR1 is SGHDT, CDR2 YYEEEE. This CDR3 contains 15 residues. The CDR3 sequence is CASSAPGQLGYEQYF. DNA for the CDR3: TGTGCCAGCAGCGCACCGGGACAGCTAGGCTACGAGCAGTACTTC.

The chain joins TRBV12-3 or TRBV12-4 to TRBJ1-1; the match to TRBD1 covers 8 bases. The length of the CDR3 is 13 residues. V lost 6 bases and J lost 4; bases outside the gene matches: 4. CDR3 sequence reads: CASREQGGTEAFF. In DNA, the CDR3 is TGTGCCAGCAGAGAACAGGGGGGCACTGAAGCTTTCTTT.

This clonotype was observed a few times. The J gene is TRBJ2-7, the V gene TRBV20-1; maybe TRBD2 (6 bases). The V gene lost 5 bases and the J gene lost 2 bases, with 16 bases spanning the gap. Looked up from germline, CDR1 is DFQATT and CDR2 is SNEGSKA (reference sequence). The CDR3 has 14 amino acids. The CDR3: CSAPPIGTPYEQYF. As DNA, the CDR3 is TGCAGTGCTCCACCAATTGGGACTCCCTACGAGCAGTACTTC.

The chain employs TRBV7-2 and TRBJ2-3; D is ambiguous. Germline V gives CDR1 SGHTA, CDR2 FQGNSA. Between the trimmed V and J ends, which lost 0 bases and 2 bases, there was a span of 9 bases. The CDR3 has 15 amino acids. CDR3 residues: CASSLAVLNTDTQYF. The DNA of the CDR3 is TGTGCCAGCAGCTTAGCGGTTTTGAACACAGATACGCAGTATTTT.

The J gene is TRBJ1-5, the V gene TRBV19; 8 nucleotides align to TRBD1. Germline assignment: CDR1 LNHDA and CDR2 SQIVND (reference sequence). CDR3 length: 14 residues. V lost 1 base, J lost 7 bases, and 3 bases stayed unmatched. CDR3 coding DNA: TGTGCCAGTAGTATAGGGACAGGGCGGCAGCCCCAGCATTTT. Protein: CASSIGTGRQPQHF. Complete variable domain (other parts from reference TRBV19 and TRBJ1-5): DGGITQSPKYLFRKEGQNVTLSCEQNLNHDAMYWYRQDPGQGLRLIYYSQIVNDFQKGDIAEGYSVSREKKESFPLTVTSAQKNPTAFYLCASSIGTGRQPQHFGDGTRLSIL.

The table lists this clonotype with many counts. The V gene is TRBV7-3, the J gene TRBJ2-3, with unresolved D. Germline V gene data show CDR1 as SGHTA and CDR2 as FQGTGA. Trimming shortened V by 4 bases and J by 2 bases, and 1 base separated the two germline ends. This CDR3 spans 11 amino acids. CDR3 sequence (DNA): TGTGCCAGCAGCTCCACAGATACGCAGTATTTT. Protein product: CASSSTDTQYF.

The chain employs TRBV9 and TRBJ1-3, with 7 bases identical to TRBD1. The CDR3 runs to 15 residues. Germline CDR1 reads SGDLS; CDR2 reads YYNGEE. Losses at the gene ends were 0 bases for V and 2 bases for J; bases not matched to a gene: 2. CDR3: CASSVDGTAGNTIYF. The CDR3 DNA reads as TGTGCCAGCAGCGTAGACGGGACAGCTGGAAACACCATATATTTT.

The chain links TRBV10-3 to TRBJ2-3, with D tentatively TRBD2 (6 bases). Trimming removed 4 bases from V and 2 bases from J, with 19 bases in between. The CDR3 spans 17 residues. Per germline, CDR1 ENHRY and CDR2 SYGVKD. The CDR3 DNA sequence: TGTGCCATCAGTGTAACGGAGGGACTCCATTCCACAGATACGCAGTATTTT. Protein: CAISVTEGLHSTDTQYF.

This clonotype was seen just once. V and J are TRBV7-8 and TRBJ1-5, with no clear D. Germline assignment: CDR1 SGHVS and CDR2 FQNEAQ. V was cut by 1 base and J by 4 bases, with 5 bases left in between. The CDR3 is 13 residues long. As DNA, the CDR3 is TGTGCCAGCAGCTTAGACTTGAATCAGCCCCAGCATTTT. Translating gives CASSLDLNQPQHF.

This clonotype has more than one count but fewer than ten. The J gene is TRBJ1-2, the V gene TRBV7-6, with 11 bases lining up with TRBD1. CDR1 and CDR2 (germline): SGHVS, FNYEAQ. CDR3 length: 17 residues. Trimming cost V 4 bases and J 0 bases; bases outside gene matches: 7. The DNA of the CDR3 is TGTGCCAGCAGCTCGGACAGGGGGCGCGAAGCTAACTATGGCTACACCTTC. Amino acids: CASSSDRGREANYGYTF.

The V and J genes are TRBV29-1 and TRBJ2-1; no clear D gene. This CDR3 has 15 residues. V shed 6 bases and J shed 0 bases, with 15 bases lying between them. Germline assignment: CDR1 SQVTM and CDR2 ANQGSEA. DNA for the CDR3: TGCAGCGTAGACCAGTTGGCAGCCTCCTACAATGAGCAGTTCTTC. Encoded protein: CSVDQLAASYNEQFF.

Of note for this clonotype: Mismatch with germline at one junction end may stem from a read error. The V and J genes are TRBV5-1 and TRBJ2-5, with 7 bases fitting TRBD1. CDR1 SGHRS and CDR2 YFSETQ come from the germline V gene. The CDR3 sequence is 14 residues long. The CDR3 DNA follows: TGTGCCAGCAGCTTTCTTGACAGGGAAGAGACCCAGTACTTC. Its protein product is CASSFLDREETQYF.

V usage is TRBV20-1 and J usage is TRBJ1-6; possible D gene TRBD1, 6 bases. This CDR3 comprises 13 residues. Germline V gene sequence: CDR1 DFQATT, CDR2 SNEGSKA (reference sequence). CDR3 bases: TGCAGCGGCGTAGTGACAGGACACTCACCCCTCCACTTT. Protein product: CSGVVTGHSPLHF.

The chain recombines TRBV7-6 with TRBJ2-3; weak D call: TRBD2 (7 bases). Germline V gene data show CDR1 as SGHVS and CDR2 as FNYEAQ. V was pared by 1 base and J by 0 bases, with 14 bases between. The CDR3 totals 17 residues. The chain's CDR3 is CASSLGGGEGSTDTQYF. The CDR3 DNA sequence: TGTGCCAGCAGCTTAGGGGGGGGCGAGGGTAGCACAGATACGCAGTATTTT. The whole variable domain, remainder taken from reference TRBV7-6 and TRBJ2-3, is GAGVSQSPRYKVTKRGQDVALRCDPISGHVSLYWYRQALGQGPEFLTYFNYEAQQDKSGLPNDRFSAERPEGSISTLTIQRTEQRDSAMYRCASSLGGGEGSTDTQYFGPGTRLTVL.